Presented here are 7 T cell receptor beta chains from one specimen sequenced in a study of blood T cells in healthy people across ages. A J-beta primer mix and a sample-barcoded 5' primer were used in a second PCR of roughly 6 to 11 cycles. MiXCR, applied by TCRdb to the 5' RACE reads, yields one record per CDR3 protein. The profile shows hundreds of thousands of distinct CDR3 sequences, roughly 49% of them singletons. Source material: blood. Receptor source: a woman aged 55-75 years in good health.

This clonotype has at least ten counts. The gene calls are TRBV5-1 and TRBJ2-1; D might be TRBD2 (5 bases). V lost 5 bases to trimming and J lost 3 bases, with 12 bases between them. Germline V gene lookup returns CDR1 SGHRS and CDR2 YFSETQ. The CDR3 is 14 amino acids. The CDR3: CASSLGEFYNEQFF. DNA for the CDR3: TGCGCCAGCAGTCTCGGGGAGTTCTACAATGAGCAGTTCTTC.

V is TRBV20-1 and J is TRBJ2-1, with TRBD2 as a possible D gene (6 bases). This CDR3 spans 15 amino acids. Germline V lookup: CDR1 DFQATT, CDR2 SNEGSKA (reference sequence). V was shortened by 4 bases and J by 2 bases, with 15 bases between the two germline ends. CDR3 sequence (DNA): TGCAGTGCTACTGAAACTAGCAGAACCTACAATGAGCAGTTCTTC. Protein sequence: CSATETSRTYNEQFF.

The chain uses TRBV6-6 and TRBJ1-4; 10 bases map to TRBD1. The germline V gene has CDR1 MNHNY and CDR2 SVGAGI (reference sequence). The CDR3 has 15 amino acids. Trimming took 5 bases from V and 5 from J; bases not matched to a gene: 5. CDR3 DNA: TGTGCCAGCAGTCGACAGGGGGCGTCGAATGAAAAACTGTTTTTT. Its protein is CASSRQGASNEKLFF.

This rearrangement joins TRBV4-2 to TRBJ2-2; TRBD1 might be the D (6 bases). This CDR3 is 15 amino acids long. Trimming pared 0 bases from V and 9 bases from J, leaving 14 bases between. Germline V gives CDR1 LGHNA, CDR2 YNFKEQ. The CDR3 sequence is CASSQEPGAYRELFF. CDR3 DNA: TGTGCCAGCAGCCAAGAGCCAGGGGCATACAGGGAGCTGTTTTTT.

The chain combines TRBV5-1 with TRBJ2-5; 9 positions match TRBD1. Germline loops: CDR1 SGHRS, CDR2 YFSETQ. This CDR3 is built from 15 residues. The V segment lost 3 bases and the J segment 11 bases; nucleotides outside the gene matches: 14. CDR3 sequence (DNA): TGCGCCAGCAGCTGGGGGGACAGGGAAGACAATGAGCAGTACTTC. Translation: CASSWGDREDNEQYF.

This sequence joins TRBV7-2 and TRBJ2-2; possible D gene TRBD2, 6 bases. Trimming pared 5 bases from V and 4 bases from J, leaving 14 bases between. Germline loops: CDR1 SGHTA, CDR2 FQGNSA. This CDR3 has 15 residues. In DNA, the CDR3 is TGTGCCAGCAGCCCCGGGGGTTTTGGCACCGGGGAGCTGTTTTTT. Translated: CASSPGGFGTGELFF.

The J gene is TRBJ2-1, the V gene TRBV12-3 or TRBV12-4; 9 bases agree with TRBD2. This CDR3 has 14 residues. Trimming at V came to 5 bases and at J to 7 bases, leaving 6 bases not matched to a gene. The DNA for the CDR3 is TGTGCCAGCAGTCCGATAGCGGGAGCAAATGAGCAGTTCTTC. Translation: CASSPIAGANEQFF.